This T cell receptor beta chain was retrieved from a study of blood T cell repertoires in COVID-19. The length of the CDR3 is 14 residues. CDR1 is LNHDA, CDR2 SQIVND, per germline (reference sequence). J lost 5 bases, V lost 6 bases, and 4 bases had no gene match. Sequencing was performed with immunoSEQ multiplex PCR; in TCRdb, only in-frame clones are kept and a portion is missing. There are around 250,000 clones in the sample; about 90% occur only once, and 0.95% to 1.5% lies in the top ten. The clonotype originates from a human donor in a cohort exposed to, infected with or recovered from COVID-19 (not recorded which). The donor label of this sample is uncertain. Material for sequencing was PBMCs or T cells enriched from blood (not recorded which). J is TRBJ1-5 and V is TRBV19; 10 nucleotides agree with TRBD1. Written as DNA, the CDR3 is TGTGCCAGTAGAAGACAGGGGGCTCATCAGCCCCAGCATTTT. Translating it yields CASRRQGAHQPQHF.